The 6 T cell receptor beta chains below come from one sample, sequenced in a study of cytomegalovirus exposure and HLA in healthy donors. Researchers ran the PCR with 60 Vbeta and 13 Jbeta primers. Sequenced by immunoSEQ multiplex PCR; TCRdb stores in-frame clones only, minus some. The data contain about 170,000 clones, approximately 82% of them singletons. The specimen sequenced was PBMCs. The receptors come from a male donor in good health and CMV-seronegative.

This rearrangement joins TRBV11-2 to TRBJ2-5, with 8 positions matching TRBD1. Looked up from germline, CDR1 is SGHAT and CDR2 is FQNNGV. CDR3 size: 15 residues. J was trimmed by 5 bases and V by 1 base; bases with no gene match: 6. DNA of the CDR3: TGTGCCAGCAGCTTAGTTACAGGGGGGCCCGAGACCCAGTACTTC. This gives the protein CASSLVTGGPETQYF.

This chain connects TRBV6-5 to TRBJ1-6; D is perhaps TRBD1 (6 bases). Deletions cut 0 bases from V and 11 bases from J, with 8 bases between. Germline V gives CDR1 MNHEY, CDR2 SVGAGI. CDR3 length: 13 residues. The CDR3 loop is CASSYSQGTPLHF. The CDR3, as DNA: TGTGCCAGCAGTTACTCCCAGGGGACACCCCTCCACTTT.

This chain joins TRBV5-1 and TRBJ2-5; 13 bases agree with TRBD2. The CDR3 has 19 residues. Per germline, CDR1 SGHRS and CDR2 YFSETQ. V shed 0 bases and J 5 bases; nucleotides not matched to a gene: 13. The CDR3 DNA follows: TGCGCCAGCAGCTTGGCCGTACTAGCGGGAGGGCCCGCGACGGAGACCCAGTACTTC. Translated, it gives CASSLAVLAGGPATETQYF.

The V and J genes are TRBV5-6 and TRBJ1-2, with TRBD1 as a possible D gene (5 bases). Germline CDR1 and CDR2: SGHDT and YYEEEE. Trimming removed 4 bases from V and 7 bases from J, with 14 bases in between. This CDR3 has 13 amino acids. The CDR3 sequence is CASSTGGVGGYTF. The CDR3, as DNA: TGTGCCAGCAGCACCGGGGGGGTAGGTGGCTACACCTTC.

The rearrangement uses TRBV2 and TRBJ1-2, with D perhaps matching TRBD1 (6 bases). The CDR3 totals 12 residues. Germline V gene data show CDR1 as SNHLY and CDR2 as FYNNEI. V gave up 7 bases and J gave up 6 bases, with 12 bases separating them. Here the CDR3 reads CASKTGSHGYTF. The CDR3 coding sequence is TGTGCCAGCAAAACAGGGTCCCATGGCTACACCTTC.

The rearrangement joins TRBV7-2 to TRBJ2-7; 7 bases align to TRBD1. Germline CDR1 is SGHTA and CDR2 is FQGNSA. This CDR3 has 14 amino acids. J gave up 5 bases and V 5 bases, and 9 bases lay outside the gene matches. The CDR3: CASSPDRVSHEQYF. In DNA form, the CDR3 reads TGTGCCAGCAGCCCAGACAGGGTCTCTCACGAGCAGTACTTC.